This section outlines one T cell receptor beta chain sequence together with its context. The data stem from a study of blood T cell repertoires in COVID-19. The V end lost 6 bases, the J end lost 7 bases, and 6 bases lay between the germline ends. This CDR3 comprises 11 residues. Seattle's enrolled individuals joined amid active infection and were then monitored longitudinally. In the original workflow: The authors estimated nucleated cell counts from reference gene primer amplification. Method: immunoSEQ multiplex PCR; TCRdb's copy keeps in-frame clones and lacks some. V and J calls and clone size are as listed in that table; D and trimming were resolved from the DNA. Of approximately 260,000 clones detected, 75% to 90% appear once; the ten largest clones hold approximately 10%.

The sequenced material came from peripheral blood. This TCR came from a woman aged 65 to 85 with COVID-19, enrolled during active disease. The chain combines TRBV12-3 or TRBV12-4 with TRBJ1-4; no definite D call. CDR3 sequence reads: CASRTGEKLFF. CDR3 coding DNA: TGTGCCAGCAGGACGGGTGAAAAACTGTTTTTT.